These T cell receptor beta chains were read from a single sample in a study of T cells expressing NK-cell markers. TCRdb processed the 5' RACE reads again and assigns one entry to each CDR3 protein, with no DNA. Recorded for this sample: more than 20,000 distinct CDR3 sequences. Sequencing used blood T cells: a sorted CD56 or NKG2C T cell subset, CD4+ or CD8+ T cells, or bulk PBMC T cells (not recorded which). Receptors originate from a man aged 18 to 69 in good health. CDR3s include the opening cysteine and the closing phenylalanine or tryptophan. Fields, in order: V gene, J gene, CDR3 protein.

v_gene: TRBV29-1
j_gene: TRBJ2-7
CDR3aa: CSVTAGTPSEQYF

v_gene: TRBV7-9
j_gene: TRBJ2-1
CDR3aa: CASSGRTDEQFF

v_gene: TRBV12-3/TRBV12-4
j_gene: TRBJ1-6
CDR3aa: CASSQDRGSSYNSPLHF

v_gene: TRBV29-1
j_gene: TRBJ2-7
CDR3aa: CSGRDSTYEQYF

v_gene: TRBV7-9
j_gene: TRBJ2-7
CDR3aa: CASSPRTGSYEQYF

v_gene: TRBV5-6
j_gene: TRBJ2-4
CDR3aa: CASSFDHIQYF

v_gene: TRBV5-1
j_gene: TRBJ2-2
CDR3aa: CASSPMGINTGELFF

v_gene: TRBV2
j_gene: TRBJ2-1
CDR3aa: CASSEGTSRVNEQFF

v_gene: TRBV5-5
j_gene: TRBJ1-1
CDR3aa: CASRWAHDRKAFF

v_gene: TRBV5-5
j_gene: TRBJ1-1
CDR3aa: CASSLSETAEAFF

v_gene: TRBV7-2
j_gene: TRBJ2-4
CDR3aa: CASSQLQNIQYF

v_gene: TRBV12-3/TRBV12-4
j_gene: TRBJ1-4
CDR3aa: CASSLGRVTNEKLFF

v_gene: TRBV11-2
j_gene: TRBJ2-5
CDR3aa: CASSPGTSGGNKETQYF